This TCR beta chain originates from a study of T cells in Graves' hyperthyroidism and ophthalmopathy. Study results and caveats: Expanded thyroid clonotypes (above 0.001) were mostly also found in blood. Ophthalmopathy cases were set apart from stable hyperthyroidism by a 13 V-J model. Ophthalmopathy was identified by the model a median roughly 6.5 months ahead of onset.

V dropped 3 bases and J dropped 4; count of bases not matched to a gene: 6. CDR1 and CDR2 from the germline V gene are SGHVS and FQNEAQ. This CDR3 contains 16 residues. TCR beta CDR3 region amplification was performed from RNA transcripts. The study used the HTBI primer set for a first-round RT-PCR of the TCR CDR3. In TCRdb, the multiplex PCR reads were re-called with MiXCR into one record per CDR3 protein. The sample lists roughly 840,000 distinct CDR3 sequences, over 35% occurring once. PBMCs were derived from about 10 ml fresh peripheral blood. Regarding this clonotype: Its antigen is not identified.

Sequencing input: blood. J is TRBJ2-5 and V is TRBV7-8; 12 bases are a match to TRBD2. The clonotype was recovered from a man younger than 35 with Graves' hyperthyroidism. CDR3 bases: TGTGCCAGCAGCTTTCCTCCGGGACTAGCGGGAGAGACCCAGTACTTC. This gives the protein CASSFPPGLAGETQYF.